This T cell receptor beta chain was sequenced for a study of response to subunit inactivated influenza vaccine. This CDR3 contains 10 residues. Germline loops: CDR1 SEHNR, CDR2 FQNEAQ (reference sequence). This clonotype was observed a handful of times. One junction end disagrees with the germline gene, perhaps due to a read error. One entry per CDR3 protein results from TCRdb running MiXCR on the RT-PCR reads. The data contain about 610,000 distinct CDR3 sequences, 14% of them singletons. The sample in question was PBMCs from blood, obtained 12 days after vaccination. V and J are TRBV7-9 and TRBJ2-1; D is undetermined. The origin of this receptor is a man between 50 and 59 years old who received an inactivated influenza vaccine. CDR3 in amino acids: CASATAELFF. In DNA form, the CDR3 reads TGTGCCAGCGCAACAGCCGAGCTGTTCTTC. The complete variable domain, with remaining parts taken from reference TRBV7-9 and TRBJ2-1, reads DTGVSQNPRHKITKRGQNVTFRCDPISEHNRLYWYRQTLGQGPEFLTYFQNEAQLEKSRLLSDRFSAERPKGSFSTLEIQRTEQGDSAMYLCASATAELFFGPGTRLTVL.